What follows are 24 T cell receptor beta chains derived from one specimen sequenced in a study of regulatory T cells after allogeneic stem cell transplantation. SMARTer RACE cDNA synthesis from RNA preceded amplification of the TCR beta CDR3 region. Each CDR3 protein is one row after TCRdb ran MiXCR on the 5' RACE reads. The sample yields about 1,100 distinct CDR3 sequences, about a sixth seen once. The sample consisted of sorted CD4+ T cells from blood (whether regulatory or conventional is not recorded), taken 30 days after allogeneic stem cell transplant. The receptor set was obtained from a human patient who had an allogeneic stem cell transplant, so the T cells may come from the graft donor.

V and J are TRBV6-1 and TRBJ2-3; no definite D call. The V gene's germline CDR1 is MNHNS and CDR2 SASEGT. The CDR3 extends over 12 amino acids. V lost 4 bases, J lost 6 bases, and 8 bases lay in between. In DNA form, the CDR3 reads TGTGCCAGCAGTGCAACACGGGATACGCAGTATTTT. This codes for CASSATRDTQYF.

This clonotype was seen more than once but under ten times. At one end the junction does not follow the germline gene, possibly because of a read error. This rearrangement joins TRBV27 to TRBJ1-1; the D is unclear. Germline CDR1 and CDR2: MNHEY and SMNVEV (reference sequence). This CDR3 is 14 amino acids long. The CDR3, as DNA: TGTGCCAGCAGTTCTTGGACTGATCGAGGTGAAGCCTCCTTT. Encoded protein: CASSSWTDRGEASF.

By frequency in the sample, this clonotype is medium-sized (0.01 to 0.1%). The J gene is TRBJ1-5, the V gene TRBV6-1; TRBD1 is a possible D gene (5 bases). The CDR3 is 13 amino acids. CDR1 and CDR2 from the germline V gene are MNHNS and SASEGT. V was clipped by 1 base and J by 6 bases, with 7 bases between them. The CDR3 protein is CASSEGGVQPQHF. CDR3 coding DNA: TGTGCCAGCAGTGAAGGAGGGGTTCAGCCCCAGCATTTT.

This clonotype has only a few counts. Mismatch with germline at one junction end may stem from a read error. The gene calls are TRBV12-3 or TRBV12-4 and TRBJ2-1; 7 nucleotides line up with TRBD2. The CDR3 contains 22 residues. CDR3 nucleotide sequence: TGTGCCAGCAGCAACCCTCTCAGACTAGTGGGGGAGGGTTTAAGCTCCTACAATGAGCGGTTCTTC. Translating gives CASSNPLRLVGEGLSSYNERFF.

Note on this clonotype: This could be a read error, since a much larger clone is one nucleotide away. The V gene is TRBV6-5, the J gene TRBJ2-7; maybe TRBD2 (5 bases). The CDR3 has 16 amino acids. CDR1 and CDR2 (germline): MNHEY, SVGAGI. Trimming removed 5 bases from V and 7 bases from J, with 24 bases in between. The CDR3: CASSTRSASRRGEQYF. The CDR3 coding sequence is TGTGCCAGCAGTACCCGAAGTGCTAGCAGGAGAGGGGAGCAGTACTTC.

This clonotype has only a few counts. This chain links TRBV19 with TRBJ2-5, with D perhaps TRBD1 (6 bases). CDR1 and CDR2 (germline): LNHDA, SQIVND (reference sequence). Trimming removed 2 bases from V and 2 bases from J, with 15 bases in between. The CDR3 is 16 residues long. CDR3 protein: CASSINTGTSQETQYF. CDR3 nucleotide sequence: TGTGCCAGTAGTATAAATACGGGGACATCTCAAGAGACCCAGTACTTC.

This clonotype was counted between two and nine times. The V and J genes are TRBV7-9 and TRBJ2-1, with TRBD2 matching over 15 bases. V dropped 6 bases and J dropped 8; count of bases not matched to a gene: 8. The CDR3 has 16 amino acids. In germline, CDR1 is SEHNR, CDR2 FQNEAQ (reference sequence). In nucleotides, the CDR3 is TGTGCCAGCAGATATGGGACTAGCGGGGGGCAGGATGAGCAGTTCTTC. Protein product: CASRYGTSGGQDEQFF.

This clonotype has just a few counts. A much larger clone lies a single base off, so this may be a read error. The chain recombines TRBV6-5 with TRBJ1-2, with a possible D match to TRBD1 (5 bases). This CDR3 is 14 amino acids long. Per germline, CDR1 MNHEY and CDR2 SVGAGI. The ends were cut back, 5 bases at V and 9 bases at J, with 19 bases in the middle. As DNA, the CDR3 is TGTGCCAGCAGTCCCATTGCTGGGGCTTCTAGCTACACCTTC. This codes for CASSPIAGASSYTF.

This clonotype is labeled large (0.1 to 1%). V and J are TRBV20-1 and TRBJ2-4, with D perhaps TRBD1 (6 bases). Germline values: CDR1 DFQATT, CDR2 SNEGSKA (reference sequence). This CDR3 is built from 13 residues. The V and J ends lost 3 bases and 5 bases respectively, with 11 bases between them. CDR3 bases: TGCAGTGCTAGGCCAGGGGCCGAAAACATTCAGTACTTC. Translation gives CSARPGAENIQYF.

Points on this clonotype: The germline gene is not matched at one end of the junction; a read error may be the cause. This chain joins TRBV5-6 and TRBJ2-7; TRBD1 agrees at 7 bases. The germline V gene encodes CDR1 SGHDT and CDR2 YYEEEE. This CDR3 is 16 amino acids long. The CDR3 reads CASSPSGQKGIYEQHF. DNA for the CDR3: TGTGCCAGCAGTCCGTCGGGACAGAAAGGGATCTACGAGCAGCACTTC.

This clonotype is deemed medium-sized. V and J are TRBV12-3 or TRBV12-4 and TRBJ1-3; 9 bases are shared with TRBD1. Unmatched junction bases numbered 7, after V lost 7 bases and J lost 3 bases. This CDR3 contains 15 residues. The CDR3: CASTRTGGGGNTIYF. In DNA, the CDR3 is TGTGCCAGCACCCGCACAGGGGGCGGTGGAAACACCATATATTTT.

Concerning this clonotype: A read error may explain this, as a much larger clone is one base away. This sequence joins TRBV5-1 and TRBJ1-2, with D perhaps TRBD1 (6 bases). V was cut by 4 bases and J by 8 bases, with 15 bases left in between. Germline V gene data show CDR1 as SGHRS and CDR2 as YFSETQ. The CDR3 extends over 13 amino acids. The CDR3 sequence: CASSVQGYGGYTF. The CDR3 DNA reads TGCGCCAGCAGCGTACAGGGATATGGCGGCTACACCTTC.

As to this clonotype: A much bigger clone sits one base away, suggesting this may be a read error. V and J are TRBV28 and TRBJ2-7; D call uncertain. CDR1 and CDR2 from the germline V gene are MDHEN and SYDVKM. Trimming cost V 3 bases and J 3 bases, with 15 bases left between them. This CDR3 contains 15 residues. The CDR3 DNA reads TGTGCCAGCAGTTTGGGTAGCTCTTTAAGCTACGAGCAGTACTTC. As protein: CASSLGSSLSYEQYF.

In this sample, this clonotype is medium-sized. The chain joins TRBV7-2 to TRBJ2-2, with TRBD2 matching 9 bases. CDR3 length: 17 amino acids. V trimming: 0 bases; J trimming: 2 bases; junction bases outside the gene matches: 4. The germline gives CDR1 SGHTA, CDR2 FQGNSA. The CDR3 protein is CASSLASGSLNTGELFF. The DNA of the CDR3 is TGTGCCAGCAGCTTAGCTAGCGGGAGCCTTAACACCGGGGAGCTGTTTTTT.

This clonotype is medium-sized. V usage is TRBV7-6 and J usage is TRBJ2-6; D is possibly TRBD2 (5 bases). CDR3 size: 18 residues. Per germline, CDR1 SGHVS and CDR2 FNYEAQ. Trimming took off 2 bases at V and 0 bases at J, with 14 bases between the two ends. The CDR3 spells CASSLLASQGSGANVLTF. The CDR3 DNA is TGTGCCAGCAGCTTACTAGCCAGCCAAGGCTCTGGGGCCAACGTCCTGACTTTC. The variable domain in full, with the rest retrieved from reference TRBV7-6 and TRBJ2-6, is GAGVSQSPRYKVTKRGQDVALRCDPISGHVSLYWYRQALGQGPEFLTYFNYEAQQDKSGLPNDRFSAERPEGSISTLTIQRTEQRDSAMYRCASSLLASQGSGANVLTFGAGSRLTVL.

This clonotype is judged large (0.1 to 1%). The chain recombines TRBV5-4 with TRBJ2-2; D possibly uses TRBD1 or TRBD2 (5 bases each). CDR3 size: 14 residues. CDR1 and CDR2 from the germline V gene are SGHNT and YYREEE (reference sequence). The V end lost 1 base, the J end lost 6 bases, and 10 bases lay between the germline ends. DNA of the CDR3: TGTGCCAGCAGCTTGCTCGGGGACCCCGGGGAGCTGTTTTTT. Translation gives CASSLLGDPGELFF.

This clonotype is categorized as large. The gene calls are TRBV30 and TRBJ2-3; a weak D match, TRBD2 (6 bases). The germline V gene encodes CDR1 GTSNPN and CDR2 SVGIG (reference sequence). With 2 bases removed from V and 0 bases from J, the gap between germline ends came to 6 bases. This CDR3 contains 13 residues. DNA of the CDR3: TGTGCCTGGAGTAGCGGGAGCACAGATACGCAGTATTTT. It yields the protein CAWSSGSTDTQYF.

This clonotype is large. This rearrangement joins TRBV2 to TRBJ1-5, with a possible D match to TRBD1 (5 bases). Germline V gene lookup returns CDR1 SNHLY and CDR2 FYNNEI. V dropped 0 bases and J dropped 6 bases, with 12 bases sitting between them. CDR3 length equals 15 residues. In DNA, the CDR3 is TGTGCCAGCAGTGAAGCGCTCAGGGTTGCTCAGCCCCAGCATTTT. It codes for CASSEALRVAQPQHF.

This clonotype was counted a few times. The chain joins TRBV30 to TRBJ1-2; D is uncertain. Germline-derived CDR1 and CDR2 are GTSNPN and SVGIG (reference sequence). This CDR3 spans 15 amino acids. Trimming pared 1 base from V and 0 bases from J, leaving 12 bases between. Here the CDR3 reads CAWSGRLRANYGYTF. DNA of the CDR3: TGTGCCTGGAGTGGACGACTCAGAGCTAACTATGGCTACACCTTC.

The rearrangement joins TRBV5-1 to TRBJ2-3; the match to TRBD1 covers 9 bases. This CDR3 contains 17 residues. The germline CDR1 and CDR2 sequences are SGHRS and YFSETQ. The ends lost 4 bases at V and 6 bases at J; junction bases unmatched: 15. In nucleotides, the CDR3 is TGCGCCAGCAGCCACGAATTAGGACAGGGGACGCTGGATACGCAGTATTTT. It specifies CASSHELGQGTLDTQYF.

The V gene is TRBV20-1, the J gene TRBJ1-1, with D perhaps matching TRBD1 (5 bases). CDR1 and CDR2 from the germline V gene are DFQATT and SNEGSKA (reference sequence). CDR3 length: 13 amino acids. With 5 bases removed from V and 4 bases from J, the gap between germline ends came to 14 bases. The CDR3 DNA sequence: TGCAGTGCTGGTAAAGGGGATTCCACTGAAGCTTTCTTT. It specifies CSAGKGDSTEAFF.

This clonotype showed up just a few times. This may stem from a read error, because a much larger clone lies one nucleotide away. This chain links TRBV3-1 with TRBJ2-1; 10 bases align to TRBD2. CDR1 is LGHDT and CDR2 is YNNKEL in the germline V gene (reference sequence). Trimming took 8 bases from V and 2 from J; bases not matched to a gene: 12. The CDR3 spans 17 residues. CDR3 bases: TGTGCCAGCGGCAGACCAGCGGGAGGGCCAGCCTACAATGAGCAGTTCTTC. Translation gives CASGRPAGGPAYNEQFF.

This clonotype is labeled as large. The chain links TRBV6-2 or TRBV6-3 to TRBJ2-7; the D call may be TRBD1 or TRBD2 (6 bases each). The ends were cut back, 6 bases at V and 2 bases at J, with 20 bases in the middle. Per germline, CDR1 MNHEY and CDR2 SVGEGT. This CDR3 is 16 amino acids long. CDR3 in amino acids: CASRPGGRFFTYEQYF. In DNA, the CDR3 is TGTGCCAGCAGGCCCGGGGGCCGATTCTTCACCTACGAGCAGTACTTC.

This clonotype is deemed large. V is TRBV19 and J is TRBJ2-5; 11 nucleotides line up with TRBD1. Trimming at V came to 3 bases and at J to 1 base, leaving 4 bases not matched to a gene. The CDR3 is 16 amino acids. CDR1 is LNHDA and CDR2 is SQIVND in the germline V gene (reference sequence). The CDR3 loop is CASSISGQGAQETQYF. The CDR3 DNA sequence: TGTGCCAGTAGTATCTCCGGACAGGGGGCCCAAGAGACCCAGTACTTC.